The 26 T cell receptor beta chains reported below all come from one sample, sequenced in a study of control samples from healthy donors and cancer patients. The assay was immunoSEQ multiplex PCR, and TCRdb's table has in-frame clones only and misses some. The sample yields approximately 150,000 clones, less than 95% seen once. The sequenced sample consisted of blood. These receptor sequences come from a man aged 18 to 30 in good health.

This chain connects TRBV7-6 to TRBJ2-3; D is undetermined. Between the trimmed V and J ends, which lost 2 bases and 0 bases, there was a span of 6 bases. Looked up from germline, CDR1 is SGHVS and CDR2 is FNYEAQ. This CDR3 region has 14 residues. In DNA, the CDR3 is TGTGCCAGCAGCTTAATCCCTAGCACAGATACGCAGTATTTT. Protein: CASSLIPSTDTQYF.

The chain carries TRBV20-1 and TRBJ1-1, with no clear D. With 5 bases removed from V and 1 base from J, the gap between germline ends came to 11 bases. This CDR3 region has 13 residues. Germline V gene data show CDR1 as DFQATT and CDR2 as SNEGSKA (reference sequence). The CDR3, as DNA: TGCAGTGCTTGTGACATAAAGAACACTGAAGCTTTCTTT. It encodes CSACDIKNTEAFF.

The CDR3 reads CASSLFGNTGELFF. CDR3 sequence (DNA): TGTGCCAGCAGCTTATTCGGGAACACCGGGGAGCTGTTTTTT. The V and J genes are TRBV7-3 and TRBJ2-2; D is unresolved. Per germline, CDR1 SGHTA and CDR2 FQGTGA. With 2 bases removed from V and 1 base from J, the gap between germline ends came to 5 bases. The length of the CDR3 is 14 residues.

The rearrangement uses TRBV14 and TRBJ2-5; D ambiguous. The CDR3 loop spans 12 amino acids. Germline CDR1 and CDR2: SGHDN and FVKESK. V dropped 3 bases and J dropped 5 bases, with 7 bases sitting between them. CDR3 in amino acids: CASSQGRETQYF. CDR3 coding DNA: TGTGCCAGCAGCCAGGGTCGGGAGACCCAGTACTTC.

The genes are TRBV2 and TRBJ1-4, with D unclear. This CDR3 is built from 13 residues. Germline CDR1 is SNHLY and CDR2 is FYNNEI. V was trimmed by 9 bases and J by 3 bases, leaving 11 bases between them. This CDR3 reads CASRVLPNEKLFF. The CDR3 DNA is TGTGCCAGTAGAGTTCTGCCTAATGAAAAACTGTTTTTT.

This chain's CDR3 is CASSDPPEIPNSPLHF. Here the CDR3 DNA reads TGTGCCAGCAGCGACCCACCCGAGATCCCCAATTCACCCCTCCACTTT. The chain has TRBV9 and TRBJ1-6; D is unclear. V shed 3 bases and J shed 7 bases, with 17 bases lying between them. In germline, CDR1 is SGDLS, CDR2 YYNGEE. This CDR3 region has 16 residues.

V is TRBV9 and J is TRBJ1-2; D is uncertain. The CDR3 sequence is 16 residues long. In germline, CDR1 is SGDLS, CDR2 YYNGEE. V lost 0 bases and J 8 bases, leaving 20 bases between the germline ends. The CDR3 region has the DNA TGTGCCAGCAGCGTAGGAGGAATGATGGCGGCTGGCGGCTACACCTTC. As protein: CASSVGGMMAAGGYTF.

This chain connects TRBV6-2 or TRBV6-3 to TRBJ2-7; tentatively, D is TRBD2 (6 bases). The V and J ends lost 6 bases and 4 bases respectively, with 10 bases between them. The CDR3 contains 12 residues. Germline CDR1 and CDR2: MNHEY and SVGEGT. CDR3: CASSRGTYEQYF. As DNA, the CDR3 is TGTGCCAGCAGCCGCGGGACTTACGAGCAGTACTTC.

The chain links TRBV18 to TRBJ2-1; 8 positions agree with TRBD2. CDR3 length: 15 residues. Losses at the gene ends were 1 base for V and 5 bases for J; bases not matched to a gene: 4. The germline CDR1 and CDR2 sequences are KGHSH and LQKENI. The CDR3 region is CASSPLTGGDNEQFF. The CDR3 DNA reads as TGTGCCAGCTCACCACTCACCGGGGGGGACAATGAGCAGTTCTTC.

This clone was found a few times. The chain joins TRBV28 to TRBJ2-7, with D hard to call. Per germline, CDR1 MDHEN and CDR2 SYDVKM. CDR3 size: 12 residues. Trimming cost V 5 bases and J 2 bases, with 7 bases left between them. The CDR3 nucleotides are TGTGCCAGCAGTGTGACCACCTACGAGCAGTACTTC. This encodes CASSVTTYEQYF.

The CDR3 bases are TGCAGTGGCAGGGAATACAATGAGCAGTTCTTC. It encodes CSGREYNEQFF. The chain carries TRBV20-1 and TRBJ2-1, with D maybe TRBD1 (5 bases). V was cut by 7 bases and J by 4 bases, with 8 bases left in between. The CDR3 totals 11 residues. Germline V gives CDR1 DFQATT, CDR2 SNEGSKA (reference sequence).

V is TRBV19 and J is TRBJ2-5, with D tentatively TRBD1 (6 bases). Trimming took off 3 bases at V and 2 bases at J, with 16 bases between the two ends. The CDR3 length is 16 residues. In germline, CDR1 is LNHDA, CDR2 SQIVND (reference sequence). In DNA form, the CDR3 reads TGTGCCAGTAGTATGGGTATTTTGGACAGTCAAGAGACCCAGTACTTC. It codes for CASSMGILDSQETQYF.

CDR3 protein: CASSSGQLGAFF. DNA of the CDR3: TGTGCCAGCAGCAGCGGACAGCTGGGAGCTTTCTTT. The V gene is TRBV7-9, the J gene TRBJ1-1, with TRBD1 as a possible D gene (6 bases). The V gene lost 5 bases and the J gene lost 10 bases, with 14 bases spanning the gap. CDR1 is SEHNR and CDR2 is FQNEAQ in the germline V gene (reference sequence). The CDR3 is 12 amino acids.

Regarding this clone: Other DNA variants within this sample encode the same CDR3. This rearrangement joins TRBV5-1 to TRBJ2-2; D uncertain. CDR1 is SGHRS and CDR2 is YFSETQ in the germline V gene. Trimming cost V 0 bases and J 1 base, with 4 bases left between them. The CDR3 has 14 amino acids. The CDR3 is CASSLGQNTGELFF. Written as DNA, the CDR3 is TGCGCCAGCAGCTTGGGACAGAACACCGGGGAGCTGTTTTTT.

V is TRBV7-9 and J is TRBJ1-1; 10 positions agree with TRBD1. V shed 7 bases, J shed 1 base, and the junction held 3 bases outside the gene matches. CDR1 is SEHNR and CDR2 is FQNEAQ in the germline V gene (reference sequence). The length of the CDR3 is 14 residues. CDR3: CASTRQGANTEAFF. CDR3 nucleotide sequence: TGTGCCAGCACTCGACAGGGGGCGAACACTGAAGCTTTCTTT.

This rearrangement joins TRBV6-1 to TRBJ1-6; possible D gene TRBD1, 5 bases. CDR1 is MNHNS, CDR2 SASEGT, per germline. The V end lost 2 bases, the J end lost 8 bases, and 13 bases lay between the germline ends. The CDR3 totals 15 residues. The DNA of the CDR3 is TGTGCCAGCAGTGAATCGGGGCCTCCGTATTCACCCCTCCACTTT. This encodes CASSESGPPYSPLHF.

The chain joins TRBV3-1 (or the pseudogene TRBV3-2) to TRBJ1-3; D gene unclear. V lost 0 bases, J lost 0 bases, and 12 bases lay in between. Germline V CDR1 and CDR2: LGHDT, YNNKEL (reference sequence). The CDR3 spans 17 residues. As DNA, the CDR3 is TGTGCCAGCAGCCAAGATTCAGGCACCTTCTCTGGAAACACCATATATTTT. Translated: CASSQDSGTFSGNTIYF.

The chain employs TRBV11-2 and TRBJ1-1; D might be TRBD1 (6 bases). Germline V gene lookup returns CDR1 SGHAT and CDR2 FQNNGV. V was clipped by 5 bases and J by 0 bases, with 13 bases between them. The CDR3 has 15 residues. CDR3 region: CASSRSQGLNTEAFF. DNA of the CDR3: TGTGCCAGCAGCCGCAGCCAGGGGTTGAACACTGAAGCTTTCTTT.

The V gene is TRBV7-9, the J gene TRBJ2-2, with TRBD1 identical over 7 bases. From germline, CDR1 is SEHNR and CDR2 FQNEAQ (reference sequence). The CDR3 contains 15 residues. The junction had 5 bases not matched to a gene; V was cut back by 2 bases and J by 5 bases. CDR3 in amino acids: CASSLLAGGTGELFF. Here the CDR3 DNA reads TGTGCCAGCAGCTTATTGGCAGGGGGTACCGGGGAGCTGTTTTTT. Complete variable domain (other parts from reference TRBV7-9 and TRBJ2-2): DTGVSQNPRHKITKRGQNVTFRCDPISEHNRLYWYRQTLGQGPEFLTYFQNEAQLEKSRLLSDRFSAERPKGSFSTLEIQRTEQGDSAMYLCASSLLAGGTGELFFGEGSRLTVL.

On this clone itself: Within the sample, other DNA sequences also encode this same CDR3. The CDR3 reads CASSYGGNTEAFF. In nucleotides, the CDR3 is TGTGCCAGCAGTTACGGGGGGAACACTGAAGCTTTCTTT. The V and J genes are TRBV6-5 and TRBJ1-1; D might be TRBD1 (5 bases). This CDR3 region has 13 residues. CDR1 and CDR2 from the germline V gene are MNHEY and SVGAGI. V was pared by 2 bases and J by 1 base, with 5 bases between.

The chain combines TRBV6-2 or TRBV6-3 with TRBJ1-5; D is unclear. The V gene lost 4 bases and the J gene lost 4 bases, with 11 bases spanning the gap. Germline-derived CDR1 and CDR2 are MNHEY and SVGEGT. The CDR3 covers 14 residues. CDR3 sequence: CASSSAGRNQPQHF. CDR3 bases: TGTGCCAGCAGTTCTGCCGGTCGGAATCAGCCCCAGCATTTT.

The chain has TRBV18 and TRBJ1-4; D gene unclear. Trimming removed 3 bases at V and 0 bases at J, with 14 bases between. This CDR3 is built from 17 residues. Germline V CDR1 and CDR2: KGHSH, LQKENI. The CDR3 DNA reads TGTGCCAGCTCACCCCCCCTGGCAGGATCAACTAATGAAAAACTGTTTTTT. Translating it yields CASSPPLAGSTNEKLFF. The variable domain in full, completed from reference TRBV18 and TRBJ1-4, reads NAGVMQNPRHLVRRRGQEARLRCSPMKGHSHVYWYRQLPEEGLKFMVYLQKENIIDESGMPKERFSAEFPKEGPSILRIQQVVRGDSAAYFCASSPPLAGSTNEKLFFGSGTQLSVL.

The CDR3 DNA follows: TGTGCCAGCAGCCATGAGGACGGTCCTTTACGTAATTCACCCCTCCACTTT. Its protein product is CASSHEDGPLRNSPLHF. The J gene is TRBJ1-6, the V gene TRBV3-1 (or the pseudogene TRBV3-2); D gene uncertain. The CDR3 totals 17 residues. V dropped 3 bases and J dropped 6 bases, with 18 bases sitting between them. Per germline, CDR1 LGHDT and CDR2 YNNKEL (reference sequence).

This rearrangement joins TRBV25-1 to TRBJ2-7, with unresolved D. The germline V gene has CDR1 MGHDK and CDR2 SYGVNS. The CDR3 totals 11 residues. Trimming took off 4 bases at V and 7 bases at J, with 8 bases between the two ends. In DNA, the CDR3 is TGTGCCAGCAGTGGTAGTAGGGAGCAGTACTTC. Its protein product is CASSGSREQYF.

The chain couples TRBV6-5 to TRBJ1-6; tentative D call: TRBD1 (6 bases). Trimming shortened V by 7 bases and J by 6 bases, and 10 bases separated the two germline ends. The CDR3 runs to 13 residues. Germline loops: CDR1 MNHEY, CDR2 SVGAGI. CDR3 nucleotides: TGTGCCAGCACCACAGGGACTAATTCACCCCTCCACTTT. Amino acid sequence: CASTTGTNSPLHF.

Turning to this clone: Compared with germline, one end of the junction differs, possibly owing to a read error. This chain uses TRBV28 with TRBJ1-2; D perhaps matches TRBD1 (6 bases). The CDR3 totals 15 residues. Germline values: CDR1 MDHEN, CDR2 SYDVKM. The chain's CDR3 is CASILGGAGDYGYTF. CDR3 nucleotides: TGTGCCAGCATCCTGGGTGGGGCAGGGGACTACGGCTACACCTTC.